The present T cell receptor (beta chain) was sequenced within a study of esophageal squamous cell carcinoma under preoperative chemotherapy. Study-level results: Peripheral T cells showed a significant TCR diversity increase after chemotherapy, unlike tumor-infiltrating lymphocytes. Post-treatment tumor-infiltrating lymphocytes appeared partly derived from peripheral T cells migrating into the tumor.

TCRdb analysed the PCR reads with MiXCR anew, one entry per CDR3 protein. The table lists several thousand distinct CDR3 sequences, approximately 33% of them singletons. Sample share makes this clonotype medium-sized (0.01 to 0.1%). Its antigen is not identified. CDR1 is SGHTA, CDR2 FQGNSA, per germline. The CDR3 loop spans 14 amino acids. V was shortened by 0 bases and J by 2 bases, with 6 bases between the two germline ends. Sample time point: before preoperative PTX-NDP chemotherapy. J is TRBJ2-3 and V is TRBV7-2; D not certain. This specimen was acquired from a patient given preoperative chemotherapy. The sequence came from a human donor with esophageal squamous cell carcinoma. The donor label of this sample is uncertain. As DNA, the CDR3 is TGTGCCAGCAGCTTAGCGGGCCCCACAGATACGCAGTATTTT. It yields the protein CASSLAGPTDTQYF.